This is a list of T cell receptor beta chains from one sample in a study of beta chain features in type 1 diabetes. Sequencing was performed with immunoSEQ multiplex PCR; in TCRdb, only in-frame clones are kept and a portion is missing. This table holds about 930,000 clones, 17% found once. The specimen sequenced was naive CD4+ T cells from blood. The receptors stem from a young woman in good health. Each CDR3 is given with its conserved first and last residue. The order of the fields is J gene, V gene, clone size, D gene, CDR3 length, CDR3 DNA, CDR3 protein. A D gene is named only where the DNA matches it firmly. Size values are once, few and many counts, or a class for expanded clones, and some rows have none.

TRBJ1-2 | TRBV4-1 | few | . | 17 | TGCGCCAGCAGCCAAGGGGACACAAAACGCGCTACGTATGGCTACACCTTC | CASSQGDTKRATYGYTF
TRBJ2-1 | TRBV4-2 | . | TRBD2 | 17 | TGTGCCAGCAGCCAAGCAGCAACTAGCGGGGTCTACAATGAGCAGTTCTTC | CASSQAATSGVYNEQFF
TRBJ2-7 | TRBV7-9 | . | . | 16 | TGTGCCAGCGCTCCCGCACCGGGGCTAGAAACCTACGAGCAGTACTTC | CASAPAPGLETYEQYF
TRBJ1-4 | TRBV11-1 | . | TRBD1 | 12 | TGTGCCAGCAGGGGGACAGGGGAAAAACTGTTTTTT | CASRGTGEKLFF
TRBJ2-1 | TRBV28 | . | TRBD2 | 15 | TGTGCCAGCAGTTTATGGACTAGCGTGAGGAATGAGCAGTTCTTC | CASSLWTSVRNEQFF
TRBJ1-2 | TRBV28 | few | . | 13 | TGTGCCAGCCGAACGGGGGGAAACTATGGCTACACCTTC | CASRTGGNYGYTF
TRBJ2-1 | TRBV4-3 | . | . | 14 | TGCGCCAGCAGCCAAGAGTCTTGGGGGAATGAGCAGTTCTTC | CASSQESWGNEQFF
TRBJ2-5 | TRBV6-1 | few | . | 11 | TGTGCCAGCAGTGTGTTGGAGACCCAGTACTTC | CASSVLETQYF
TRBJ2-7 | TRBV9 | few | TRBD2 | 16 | TGTGCCAGCAGCGTAGCGGGAGGGCCGAGCTCCTACGAGCAGTACTTC | CASSVAGGPSSYEQYF
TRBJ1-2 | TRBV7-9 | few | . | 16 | TGTGCCAGCAGCTTATGGGACCGGTCTTATAACTATGGCTACACCTTC | CASSLWDRSYNYGYTF
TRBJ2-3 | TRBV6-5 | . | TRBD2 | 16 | TGTGCCAGCAGTTACTCTCTAGCGGGAGTAACTGATACGCAGTATTTT | CASSYSLAGVTDTQYF
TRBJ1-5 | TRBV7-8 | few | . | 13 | TGTGCCAGCAGCTTAGGGACACAGCAGCCCCAGCATTTT | CASSLGTQQPQHF
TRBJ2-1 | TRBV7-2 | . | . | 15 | TGTGCCAGCAGCTTATGGCCTAGCCACAACAATGAGCAGTTCTTC | CASSLWPSHNNEQFF
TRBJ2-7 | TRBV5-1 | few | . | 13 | TGCGCCAGCAGCTCCGGGAGCGCCTACGAGCAGTACTTC | CASSSGSAYEQYF
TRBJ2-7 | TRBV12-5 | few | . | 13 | TGTGCTAGTGGGCCCGGGAACAGTCGTAAGCAGTACTTC | CASGPGNSRKQYF
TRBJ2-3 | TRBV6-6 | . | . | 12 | TGTGCCATCAGCCAGGGCGCAGATACGCAGTATTTT | CAISQGADTQYF
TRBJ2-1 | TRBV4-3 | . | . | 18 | TGCGCCAGCAGCCAAGTATTCACCGGACTAACGGCCTACAATGAGCAGTTCTTC | CASSQVFTGLTAYNEQFF
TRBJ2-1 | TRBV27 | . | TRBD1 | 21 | TGTGCCAGCAGTAACCGACAGGGGTCCACGCCACCCCTCCACTCCTACAATGAGCAGTTCTTC | CASSNRQGSTPPLHSYNEQFF
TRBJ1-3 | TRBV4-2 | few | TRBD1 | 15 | TGTGCCAGCAGCCCCTTACAGGGGTCTGGAAACACCATATATTTT | CASSPLQGSGNTIYF
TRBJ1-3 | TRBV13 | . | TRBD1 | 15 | TGTGCCAGCAGCGTAAGGACAGGGTCTGGAAACACCATATATTTT | CASSVRTGSGNTIYF
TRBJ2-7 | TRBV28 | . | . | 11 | TGTGCCAGCAGTTCCCCCCCCGAGCAGTACTTC | CASSSPPEQYF
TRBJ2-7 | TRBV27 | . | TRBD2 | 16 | TGTGCCAGCAGTCCCGGGACTAGCGCGAGCTCCTACGAGCAGTACTTC | CASSPGTSASSYEQYF
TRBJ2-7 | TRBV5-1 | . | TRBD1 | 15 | TGCGCCAGCAGCAAAATACAGGGGATCTACGAGGAGCAGTACTTC | CASSKIQGIYEEQYF
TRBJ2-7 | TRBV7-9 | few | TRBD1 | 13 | TGTGCCAGCAGCTTGGGACAGGAGTACGAGCAGTACTTC | CASSLGQEYEQYF
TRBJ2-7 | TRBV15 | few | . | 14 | TGTGCCACCAGCAGGGGTGGCAGTTCCTACGAGCAGTACTTC | CATSRGGSSYEQYF
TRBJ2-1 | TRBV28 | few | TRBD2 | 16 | TGTGCCAGCAGTCTACAAGGGCTAGCGGGAGGACCAGGGCTGTTCTTC | CASSLQGLAGGPGLFF
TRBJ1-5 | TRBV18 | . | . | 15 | TGTGCCAGCTCACCGTCTTGGGGTTCCAATCAGCCCCAGCATTTT | CASSPSWGSNQPQHF
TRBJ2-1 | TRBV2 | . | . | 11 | TGTGCCAGCAGTGCCTACAATGAGCAGTTCTTC | CASSAYNEQFF
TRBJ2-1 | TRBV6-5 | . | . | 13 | TGTGCCAGCAGGGTGAGCTCCTACAATGAGCAGTTCTTC | CASRVSSYNEQFF
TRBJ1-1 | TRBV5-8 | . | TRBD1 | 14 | TGTGCCAGCAGCCGCGGACAGGGCTTAGCTGAAGCTTTCTTT | CASSRGQGLAEAFF
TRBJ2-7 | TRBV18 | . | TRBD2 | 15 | TGTGCCAGCTCACCTGCTAGCGGGAGGACCTACGAGCAGTACTTC | CASSPASGRTYEQYF
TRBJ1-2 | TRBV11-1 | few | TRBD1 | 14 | TGTGCCAGCAGCTCGTCCGGGACAGTCTATGGCTACACCTTC | CASSSSGTVYGYTF
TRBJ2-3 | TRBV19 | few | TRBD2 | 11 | TGTGCCAGTGGGACTAGCGTGACGCAGTATTTT | CASGTSVTQYF
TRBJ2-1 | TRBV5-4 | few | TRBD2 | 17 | TGTGCCAGCAGCTTGGGACTAGCGGGAGGGTTAACGAATGAGCAGTTCTTC | CASSLGLAGGLTNEQFF
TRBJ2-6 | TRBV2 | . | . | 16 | TGTGCCAGCAGTGAACTTCCAGGGCCTGGGGCCAACGTCCTGACTTTC | CASSELPGPGANVLTF